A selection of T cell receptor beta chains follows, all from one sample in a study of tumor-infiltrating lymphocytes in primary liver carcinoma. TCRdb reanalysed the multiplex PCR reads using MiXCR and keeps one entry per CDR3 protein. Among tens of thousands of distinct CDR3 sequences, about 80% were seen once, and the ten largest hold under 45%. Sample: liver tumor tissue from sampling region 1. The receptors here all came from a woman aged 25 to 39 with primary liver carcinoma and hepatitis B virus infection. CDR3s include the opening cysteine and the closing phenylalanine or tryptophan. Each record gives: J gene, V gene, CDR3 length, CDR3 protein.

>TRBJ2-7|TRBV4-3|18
CASSRPVTGGHISYEQNF
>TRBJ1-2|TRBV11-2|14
CASGLRESNYGYTF
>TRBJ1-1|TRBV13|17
CASILGGFGTGGTEAFF
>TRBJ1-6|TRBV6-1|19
CASSDDPGRHQDRNSPLHF
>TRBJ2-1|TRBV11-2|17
CASSLTSGRFPGEEQFF
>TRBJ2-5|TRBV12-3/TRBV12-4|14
CASSVVGSLETQYF
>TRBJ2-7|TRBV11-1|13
CASTLRYLREKYF
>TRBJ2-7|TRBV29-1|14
CSIENEYRSYEQYF
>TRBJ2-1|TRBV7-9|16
CASSLVGGRRGREQFF
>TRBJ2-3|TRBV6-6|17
CASSSALDRGDQIGQYF
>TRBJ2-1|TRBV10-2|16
CATQTTRLEQGNEQFF
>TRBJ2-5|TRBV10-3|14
CAISDELRVEAQYF
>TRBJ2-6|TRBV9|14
CASSVLYGANVPTF
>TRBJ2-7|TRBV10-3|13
CAIIAGGVHEQYF
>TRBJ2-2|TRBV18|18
CASSPPVLAATNTGELSF
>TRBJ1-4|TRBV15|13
CATSRDRSEKLFF
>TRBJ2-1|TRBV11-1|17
CASSLPASVGSYNEQFF
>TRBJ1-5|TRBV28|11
CASSVSGTGHF
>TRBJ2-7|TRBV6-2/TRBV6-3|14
CTNTYTSVGYEQYF
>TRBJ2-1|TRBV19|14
CASSIGTDYNEQFF
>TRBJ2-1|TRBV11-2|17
CASSLTTGKFPGDEQIF
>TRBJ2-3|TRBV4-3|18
CANSQTVWLGDPDDTQYF
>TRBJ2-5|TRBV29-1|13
CSGTRGRSETQYF
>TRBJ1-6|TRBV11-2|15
CTSPITQGTNSPPHF
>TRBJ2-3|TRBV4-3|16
CASSQGFAGARLTQYF